These 7 T cell receptor beta chains originate from one sample sequenced in a study of neurological immune-mediated disorders. TCRdb re-derived calls from the 5' RACE reads in MiXCR, one entry per CDR3 protein. In the table there are 50,000 to 60,000 distinct CDR3 sequences, about 15% of which are singletons. Sequencing used PBMCs. All receptors come from a man aged 55-75 years in good health.

The CDR3 spells CASSPTGGEKLFF. CDR3 bases: TGTGCCAGCTCACCCACCGGGGGTGAAAAACTGTTTTTT. The V call is TRBV18, the J call TRBJ1-4; D is possibly TRBD1 (5 bases). The germline CDR1 and CDR2 sequences are KGHSH and LQKENI. Trimming cost V 3 bases and J 7 bases, with 9 bases left between them. The CDR3 sequence is 13 residues long.

This clonotype showed up many times. V is TRBV10-3 and J is TRBJ2-5; 10 positions match TRBD2. Germline V lookup: CDR1 ENHRY, CDR2 SYGVKD. CDR3 size: 18 residues. V trimming: 0 bases; J trimming: 1 base; junction bases outside the gene matches: 8. The CDR3 loop is CAISESFWGLASQETQYF. As DNA, the CDR3 is TGTGCCATCAGTGAGTCGTTTTGGGGACTAGCGAGCCAAGAGACCCAGTACTTC.

This clonotype has a handful of counts. The J gene is TRBJ2-3, the V gene TRBV10-2, with D hard to call. Germline V lookup: CDR1 WSHSY, CDR2 SAAADI. V lost 2 bases and J lost 6, with 12 bases in between. The CDR3 extends over 14 amino acids. CDR3 sequence: CASSERFLRDTQYF. The CDR3 DNA is TGCGCCAGCAGTGAGCGCTTCCTGAGGGATACGCAGTATTTT.

This clonotype has a count of ten or more. The rearrangement links TRBV24-1 to TRBJ2-2, with 7 nucleotides matching TRBD2. The CDR3 totals 13 residues. V gave up 8 bases and J gave up 4 bases; unmatched junction bases: 3. CDR1 is KGHDR, CDR2 SFDVKD, per germline. CDR3 nucleotide sequence: TGTGCCACCATGGCGGGAGCCACCGGGGAGCTGTTTTTT. Residues: CATMAGATGELFF.

This clonotype was observed many times. The chain links TRBV20-1 to TRBJ2-2, with D possibly TRBD1 on 5 matching bases. CDR1 and CDR2 (germline): DFQATT, SNEGSKA (reference sequence). V was clipped by 3 bases and J by 4 bases, with 9 bases between them. The CDR3 is 13 residues long. The CDR3 loop reads CSARQQGTGELFF. In DNA, the CDR3 is TGCAGTGCTAGGCAGCAGGGCACCGGGGAGCTGTTTTTT.

This clonotype appeared many times. The chain links TRBV11-2 to TRBJ2-1; TRBD2 agrees at 9 bases. Trimming at V came to 3 bases and at J to 2 bases, leaving 2 bases not matched to a gene. Per germline, CDR1 SGHAT and CDR2 FQNNGV. The CDR3 totals 15 residues. The CDR3 sequence is CASSFGGRAYNEQFF. The DNA of the CDR3 is TGTGCCAGCAGCTTTGGCGGGAGGGCCTACAATGAGCAGTTCTTC.

This clonotype appeared many times. J is TRBJ1-2 and V is TRBV4-2, with no clear D. This CDR3 contains 14 residues. Trimming took 1 base from V and 8 from J, leaving 14 bases between them. The germline V gene has CDR1 LGHNA and CDR2 YNFKEQ. CDR3 DNA: TGTGCCAGCAGCCAAGGGGCAGCACCTGGGGGCTACACCTTC. It yields the protein CASSQGAAPGGYTF.